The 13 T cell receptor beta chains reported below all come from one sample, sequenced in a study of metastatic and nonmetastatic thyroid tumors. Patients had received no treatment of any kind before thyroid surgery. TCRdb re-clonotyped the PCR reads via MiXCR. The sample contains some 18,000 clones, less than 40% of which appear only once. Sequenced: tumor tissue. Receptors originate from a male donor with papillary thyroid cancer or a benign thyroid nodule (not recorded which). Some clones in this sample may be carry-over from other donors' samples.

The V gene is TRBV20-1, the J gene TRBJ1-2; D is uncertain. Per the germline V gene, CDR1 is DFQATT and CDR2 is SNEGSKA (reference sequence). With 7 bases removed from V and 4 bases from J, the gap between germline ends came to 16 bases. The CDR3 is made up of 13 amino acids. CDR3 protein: CSVRSGVVYGYTF. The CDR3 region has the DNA TGCAGTGTTCGCTCCGGGGTTGTCTATGGCTACACCTTC.

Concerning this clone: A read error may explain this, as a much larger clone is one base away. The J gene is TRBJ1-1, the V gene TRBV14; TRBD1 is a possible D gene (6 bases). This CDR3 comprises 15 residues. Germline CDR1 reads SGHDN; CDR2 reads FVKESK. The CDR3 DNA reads TGTGCCAGCAGCCAAGCAGAGGGCTGGGACACCGAAGCTTTCTTT. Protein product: CASSQAEGWDTEAFF.

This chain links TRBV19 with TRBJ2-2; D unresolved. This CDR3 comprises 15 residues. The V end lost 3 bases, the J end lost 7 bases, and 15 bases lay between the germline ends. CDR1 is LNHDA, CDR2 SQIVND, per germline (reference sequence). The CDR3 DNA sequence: TGTGCCAGTAGTATTGCCGGGTCCCCCTGCGGGGAGCTGTTTTTT. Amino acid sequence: CASSIAGSPCGELFF. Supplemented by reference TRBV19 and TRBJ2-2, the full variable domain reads DGGITQSPKYLFRKEGQNVTLSCEQNLNHDAMYWYRQDPGQGLRLIYYSQIVNDFQKGDIAEGYSVSREKKESFPLTVTSAQKNPTAFYLCASSIAGSPCGELFFGEGSRLTVL.

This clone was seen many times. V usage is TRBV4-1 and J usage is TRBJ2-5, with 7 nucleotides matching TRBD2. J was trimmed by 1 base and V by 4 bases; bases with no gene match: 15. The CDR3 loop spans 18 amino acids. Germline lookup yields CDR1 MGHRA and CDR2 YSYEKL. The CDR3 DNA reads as TGCGCCAGCAGCCTTCAGGTGGCGGGAGTCCTTTCCCAAGAGACCCAGTACTTC. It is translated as CASSLQVAGVLSQETQYF.

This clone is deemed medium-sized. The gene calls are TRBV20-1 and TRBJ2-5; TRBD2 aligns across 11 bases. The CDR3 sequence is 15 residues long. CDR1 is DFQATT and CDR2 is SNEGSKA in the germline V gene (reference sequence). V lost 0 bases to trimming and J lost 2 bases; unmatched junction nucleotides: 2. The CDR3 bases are TGCAGTGCTAGAGAGGGACTAGCGGTACAAGAGACCCAGTACTTC. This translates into CSAREGLAVQETQYF.

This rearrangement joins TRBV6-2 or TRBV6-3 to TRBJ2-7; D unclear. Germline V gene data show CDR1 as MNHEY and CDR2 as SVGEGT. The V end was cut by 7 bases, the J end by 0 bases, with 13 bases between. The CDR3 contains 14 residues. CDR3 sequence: CASTPTPSSYEQYF. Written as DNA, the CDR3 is TGTGCCAGCACCCCCACCCCTAGCTCCTACGAGCAGTACTTC.

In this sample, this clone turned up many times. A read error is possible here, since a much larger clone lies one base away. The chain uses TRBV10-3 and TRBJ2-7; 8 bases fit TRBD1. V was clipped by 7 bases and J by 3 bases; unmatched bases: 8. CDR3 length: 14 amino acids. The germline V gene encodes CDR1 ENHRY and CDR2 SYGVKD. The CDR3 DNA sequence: TGTGCCATCATGGGGGACAGGAGGCACTACGAGCAGTACTTC. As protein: CAIMGDRRHYEQYF.

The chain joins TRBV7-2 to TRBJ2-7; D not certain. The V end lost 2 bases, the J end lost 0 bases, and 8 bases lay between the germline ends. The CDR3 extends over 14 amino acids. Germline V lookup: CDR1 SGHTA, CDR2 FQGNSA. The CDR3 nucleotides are TGTGCCAGCAGCTTATGGCAGAACTCCTACGAGCAGTACTTC. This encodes CASSLWQNSYEQYF. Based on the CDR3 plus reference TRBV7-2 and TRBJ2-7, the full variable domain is GAGVSQSPSNKVTEKGKDVELRCDPISGHTALYWYRQSLGQGLEFLIYFQGNSAPDKSGLPSDRFSAERTGGSVSTLTIQRTQQEDSAVYLCASSLWQNSYEQYFGPGTRLTVT.

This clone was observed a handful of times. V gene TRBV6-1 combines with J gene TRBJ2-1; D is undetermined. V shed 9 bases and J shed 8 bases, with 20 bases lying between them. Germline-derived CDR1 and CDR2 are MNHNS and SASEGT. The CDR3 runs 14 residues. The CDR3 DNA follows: TGTGCCAGTGTGATGGCAGGTCAGGCGTATGAGCAGTTCTTC. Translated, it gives CASVMAGQAYEQFF.

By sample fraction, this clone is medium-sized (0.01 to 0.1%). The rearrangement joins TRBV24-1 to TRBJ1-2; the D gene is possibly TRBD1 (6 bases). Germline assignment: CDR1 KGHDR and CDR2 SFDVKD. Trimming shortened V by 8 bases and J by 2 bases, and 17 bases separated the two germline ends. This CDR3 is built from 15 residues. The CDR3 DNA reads TGTGCCACCATACCGCAGGGGTTAGCAAACTATGGCTACACCTTC. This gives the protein CATIPQGLANYGYTF.

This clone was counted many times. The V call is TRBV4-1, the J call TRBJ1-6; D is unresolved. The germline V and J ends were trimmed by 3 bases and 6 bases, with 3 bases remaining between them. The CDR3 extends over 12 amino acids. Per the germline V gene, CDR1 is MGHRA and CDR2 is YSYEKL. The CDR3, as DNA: TGCGCCAGCAGCCAGGGTAATTCACCCCTCCACTTT. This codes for CASSQGNSPLHF.

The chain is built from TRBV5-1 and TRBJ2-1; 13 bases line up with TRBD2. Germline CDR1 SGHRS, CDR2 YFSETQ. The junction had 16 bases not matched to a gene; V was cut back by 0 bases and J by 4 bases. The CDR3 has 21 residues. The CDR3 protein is CASSLAGTSGEILDPYNEQFF. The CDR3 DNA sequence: TGCGCCAGCAGCTTGGCCGGGACTAGCGGGGAAATCCTCGACCCATACAATGAGCAGTTCTTC.

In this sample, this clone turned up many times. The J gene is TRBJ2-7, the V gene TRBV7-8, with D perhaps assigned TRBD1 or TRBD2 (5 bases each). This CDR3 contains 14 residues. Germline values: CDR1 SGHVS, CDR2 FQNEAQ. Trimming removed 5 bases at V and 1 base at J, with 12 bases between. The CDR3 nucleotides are TGTGCCAGCAGCGGACGGGACCCTTCCTACGAGCAGTACTTC. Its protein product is CASSGRDPSYEQYF.